This T cell receptor beta chain was captured in a study of T cell changes during pregnancy in multiple sclerosis. Clones were read by immunoSEQ multiplex PCR, and TCRdb kept only the in-frame ones, dropping some. The table records about 57,000 clones, less than 95% of them present only once. The CDR3 runs to 11 residues. Trimming took off 11 bases at V and 2 bases at J, with 9 bases between the two ends. Germline values: CDR1 MNHNS, CDR2 SASEGT. The source is a female donor in good health, enrolled as a control in a pregnancy study. The sequencing used peripheral blood, collected after pregnancy. The chain is built from TRBV6-1 and TRBJ1-2; D is unclear. In DNA, the CDR3 is TGTGCCGTTGAGGGCAACTATGGCTACACCTTC. It specifies CAVEGNYGYTF.